Described below is a single T cell receptor (beta chain) sequence and its context. The data stem from a study of blood T cell repertoires in COVID-19. The wider study: Collection of acute and convalescent COVID-19 samples took place in the United States, Italy and Spain. The cDNA or gDNA used as material had been derived from T cells, B-cell-depleted T cells, or PBMCs.

Only in-frame clones appear in the TCRdb table, and some are missing; sequencing was by immunoSEQ multiplex PCR. The sample lists under 90,000 clones, about 73% occurring once. The V and J ends lost 3 bases and 1 base respectively, with 6 bases between them. Germline CDR1 and CDR2: MNHEY and SMNVEV (reference sequence). This CDR3 is built from 13 residues. This clonotype originated in a man between 50 and 59 years old with active or convalescent COVID-19. V usage is TRBV27 and J usage is TRBJ1-2; D remains unclear. The sample taken for sequencing was peripheral blood. The chain's CDR3 is CASSFLSNYGYTF. Written as DNA, the CDR3 is TGTGCCAGCAGTTTTCTTAGTAACTATGGCTACACCTTC.